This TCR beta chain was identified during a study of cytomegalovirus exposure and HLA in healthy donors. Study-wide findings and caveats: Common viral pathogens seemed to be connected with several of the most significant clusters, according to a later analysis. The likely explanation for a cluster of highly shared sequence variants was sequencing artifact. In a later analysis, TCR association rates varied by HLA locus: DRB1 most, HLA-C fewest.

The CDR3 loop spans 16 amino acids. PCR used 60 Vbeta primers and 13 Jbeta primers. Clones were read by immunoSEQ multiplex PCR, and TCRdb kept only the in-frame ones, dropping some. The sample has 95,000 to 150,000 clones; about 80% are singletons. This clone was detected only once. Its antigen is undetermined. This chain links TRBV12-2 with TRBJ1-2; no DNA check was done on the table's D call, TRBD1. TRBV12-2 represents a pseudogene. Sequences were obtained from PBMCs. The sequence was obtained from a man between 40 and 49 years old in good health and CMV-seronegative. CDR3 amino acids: CASRLGRTGTNYGYTF. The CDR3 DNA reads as TGTGCAAGTCGCTTAGGCAGGACAGGGACCAACTATGGCTACACCTTC.